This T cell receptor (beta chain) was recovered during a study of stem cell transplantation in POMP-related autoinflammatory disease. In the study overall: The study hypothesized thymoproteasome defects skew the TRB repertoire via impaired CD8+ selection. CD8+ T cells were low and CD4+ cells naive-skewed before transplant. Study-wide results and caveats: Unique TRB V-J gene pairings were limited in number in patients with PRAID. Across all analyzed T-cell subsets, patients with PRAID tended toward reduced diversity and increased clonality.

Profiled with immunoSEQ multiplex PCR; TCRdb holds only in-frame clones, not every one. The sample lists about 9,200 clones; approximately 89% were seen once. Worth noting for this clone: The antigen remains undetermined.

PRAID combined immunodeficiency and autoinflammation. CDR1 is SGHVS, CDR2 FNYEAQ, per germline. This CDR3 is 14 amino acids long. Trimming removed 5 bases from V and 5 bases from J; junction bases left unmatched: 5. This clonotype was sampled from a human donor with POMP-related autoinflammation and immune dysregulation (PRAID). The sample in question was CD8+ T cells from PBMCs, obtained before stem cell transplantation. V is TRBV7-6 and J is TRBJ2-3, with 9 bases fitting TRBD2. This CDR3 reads CASSGAGGVDTQYF. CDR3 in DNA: TGTGCCAGCAGCGGGGCGGGGGGGGTAGATACGCAGTATTTT.